This TCR beta chain was obtained from a study of neoadjuvant anti-PD-1 for oral cavity cancer. The wider study: Patients without progression got a fourth dose around day 43. Study results and caveats: Expansion of preexisting intratumoral clones was suggested to aid response.

Two replicates per tumor sample, mostly from around 4.9 ug of genomic DNA. The method was immunoSEQ multiplex PCR; TCRdb's version includes in-frame clones alone and lacks a portion of them. This sample has about 15,000 clones, with about 37% found just once. CDR1 and CDR2 (germline): MGHRA, YSYEKL. This CDR3 is 14 amino acids long. V was pared by 2 bases and J by 3 bases, with 7 bases between. As for time point: after neoadjuvant nivolumab, at surgical resection. Concerning this clone: Antigen: not known.

Material: tumor tissue, obtained after nivolumab (anti-PD-1) treatment. The clonotype comes from a person aged 40 to 85 with oral cavity squamous cell carcinoma. The chain employs TRBV4-1 and TRBJ2-2; D gene unclear. CDR3 residues: CASSQLTDTGELFF. CDR3 sequence (DNA): TGCGCCAGCAGCCAACTTACAGACACCGGGGAGCTGTTTTTT.